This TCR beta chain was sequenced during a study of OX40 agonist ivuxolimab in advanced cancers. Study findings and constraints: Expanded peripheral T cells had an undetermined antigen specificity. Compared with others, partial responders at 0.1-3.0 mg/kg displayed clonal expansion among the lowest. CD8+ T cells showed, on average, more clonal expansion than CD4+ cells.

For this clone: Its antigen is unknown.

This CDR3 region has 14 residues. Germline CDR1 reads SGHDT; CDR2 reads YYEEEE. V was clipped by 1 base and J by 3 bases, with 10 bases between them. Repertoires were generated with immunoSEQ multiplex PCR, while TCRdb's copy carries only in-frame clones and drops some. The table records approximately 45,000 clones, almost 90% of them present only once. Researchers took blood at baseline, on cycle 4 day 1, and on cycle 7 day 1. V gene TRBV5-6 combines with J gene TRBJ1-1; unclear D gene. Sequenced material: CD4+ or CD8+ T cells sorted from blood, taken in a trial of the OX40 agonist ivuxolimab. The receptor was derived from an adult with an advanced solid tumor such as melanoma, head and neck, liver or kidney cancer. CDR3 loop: CASSLTDSDTEAFF. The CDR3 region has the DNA TGTGCCAGCAGCTTGACCGACTCGGACACTGAAGCTTTCTTT. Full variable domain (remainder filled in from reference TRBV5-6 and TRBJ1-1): DAGVTQSPTHLIKTRGQQVTLRCSPKSGHDTVSWYQQALGQGPQFIFQYYEEEERQRGNFPDRFSGHQFPNYSSELNVNALLLGDSALYLCASSLTDSDTEAFFGQGTRLTVV.